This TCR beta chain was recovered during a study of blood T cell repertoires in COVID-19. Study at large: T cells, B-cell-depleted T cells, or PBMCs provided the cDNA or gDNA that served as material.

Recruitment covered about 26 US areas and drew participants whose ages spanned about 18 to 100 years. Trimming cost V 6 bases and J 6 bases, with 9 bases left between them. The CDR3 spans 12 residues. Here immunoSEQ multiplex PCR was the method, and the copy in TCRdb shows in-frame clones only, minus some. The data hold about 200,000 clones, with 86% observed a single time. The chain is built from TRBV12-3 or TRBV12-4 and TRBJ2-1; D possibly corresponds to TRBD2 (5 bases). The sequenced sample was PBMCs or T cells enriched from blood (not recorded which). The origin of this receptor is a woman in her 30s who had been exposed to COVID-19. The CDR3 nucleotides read TGTGCCAGCAGAACTAGAGGCAATGAGCAGTTCTTC. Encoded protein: CASRTRGNEQFF.